The 27 T cell receptor beta chains in this list originate from one sample, sequenced in a study of identical twins. TCRdb recomputed calls from the 5' RACE reads with MiXCR, one row per CDR3 protein. This table holds hundreds of thousands of distinct CDR3 sequences, around 8.3% found once. This same sample was also taken into another study, of yellow fever vaccine responses in identical twins.

Material: PBMCs. The receptors were gathered from a woman aged 18-30 years in good health.

The chain combines TRBV7-9 with TRBJ1-1; TRBD1 agrees at 8 bases. The CDR3 spans 16 residues. CDR1 and CDR2 (germline): SEHNR, FQNEAQ (reference sequence). V shed 2 bases, J shed 0 bases, and the junction held 5 bases outside the gene matches. CDR3 nucleotides: TGTGCCAGCAGCTTATATGGGGACAGGATGAACACTGAAGCTTTCTTT. This gives the protein CASSLYGDRMNTEAFF.

This clonotype has more than one count but fewer than ten. The CDR3 loop reads CASSLSLGLVEQYF. The CDR3 DNA follows: TGTGCCAGCAGCCTCTCACTCGGCCTGGTGGAGCAGTACTTC. The genes are TRBV7-6 and TRBJ2-7, with D hard to call. V lost 5 bases, J lost 7 bases, and 18 bases lay in between. The germline CDR1 and CDR2 sequences are SGHVS and FNYEAQ. The CDR3 is 14 residues long.

This clonotype occurred many times. This chain uses TRBV28 with TRBJ2-7; TRBD1 aligns across 7 bases. Germline lookup yields CDR1 MDHEN and CDR2 SYDVKM. The CDR3 contains 15 residues. Trimming removed 2 bases from V and 3 bases from J; junction bases left unmatched: 7. CDR3 DNA sequence: TGTGCCAGCAGTTTACCACAGGGGACGTTCTACGAGCAGTACTTC. Amino acids: CASSLPQGTFYEQYF.

At least ten counts were recorded for this clonotype. The chain uses TRBV20-1 and TRBJ2-7; weak D call: TRBD1 (6 bases). The V gene lost 0 bases and the J gene lost 2 bases, with 14 bases spanning the gap. CDR1 DFQATT and CDR2 SNEGSKA come from the germline V gene (reference sequence). The CDR3 runs 15 residues. This CDR3 reads CSARDYRAGTYEQYF. CDR3 nucleotide sequence: TGCAGTGCTAGAGATTACAGGGCAGGGACCTACGAGCAGTACTTC.

This clonotype was counted only a few times. The rearrangement links TRBV7-9 to TRBJ2-7; 8 bases are a match to TRBD2. The CDR3 is made up of 13 amino acids. V shed 4 bases, J shed 4 bases, and the junction held 3 bases outside the gene matches. Germline CDR1 and CDR2: SEHNR and FQNEAQ (reference sequence). The CDR3: CASSSGLEYEQYF. CDR3 nucleotides: TGTGCCAGCAGCTCGGGACTAGAGTACGAGCAGTACTTC.

The chain recombines TRBV27 with TRBJ2-2, with a tentative D call TRBD1 (5 bases). This CDR3 comprises 16 residues. Germline CDR1 and CDR2: MNHEY and SMNVEV (reference sequence). V dropped 4 bases and J dropped 1 base, with 13 bases sitting between them. Here the CDR3 reads CASSSAQGENTGELFF. In DNA, the CDR3 is TGTGCCAGCAGTTCAGCCCAGGGTGAGAACACCGGGGAGCTGTTTTTT.

There are many counts of this clonotype. This chain joins TRBV10-3 and TRBJ2-7, with a weak D call TRBD1 (9 bases). The CDR3 runs to 14 residues. V was pared by 8 bases and J by 3 bases, with 17 bases between. CDR1 ENHRY and CDR2 SYGVKD come from the germline V gene. CDR3 protein: CAIREGQGYYEQYF. The DNA of the CDR3 is TGTGCCATCCGGGAGGGACAGGGATACTACGAGCAGTACTTC.

This clonotype has just a few counts. J is TRBJ2-3 and V is TRBV13; 9 bases match TRBD2. The CDR3 is 15 amino acids. Germline V lookup: CDR1 PRHDT, CDR2 FYEKMQ (reference sequence). Losses at the gene ends were 5 bases for V and 2 bases for J; bases not matched to a gene: 5. The CDR3 loop reads CASSASGGLTDTQYF. In DNA, the CDR3 is TGTGCCAGCAGCGCAAGCGGGGGGCTCACAGATACGCAGTATTTT.

The chain has TRBV9 and TRBJ2-3; D may be TRBD1 (6 bases). V was trimmed by 0 bases and J by 0 bases, leaving 14 bases between them. The CDR3 loop spans 17 amino acids. The germline V gene has CDR1 SGDLS and CDR2 YYNGEE. The CDR3, as DNA: TGTGCCAGCAGCGTAGCCCGGGACACCGCTAGCACAGATACGCAGTATTTT. Translating it yields CASSVARDTASTDTQYF.

This clonotype has a handful of counts. This sequence joins TRBV29-1 and TRBJ1-4; D not resolved. The CDR3 runs 11 residues. From germline, CDR1 is SQVTM and CDR2 ANQGSEA. The V end lost 1 base, the J end lost 13 bases, and 10 bases lay between the germline ends. CDR3 nucleotide sequence: TGCAGCGTTGAAGTTGGTAAGGGACTGTTTTTT. It yields the protein CSVEVGKGLFF. Based on the CDR3 plus reference TRBV29-1 and TRBJ1-4, the full variable domain is SAVISQKPSRDICQRGTSLTIQCQVDSQVTMMFWYRQQPGQSLTLIATANQGSEATYESGFVIDKFPISRPNLTFSTLTVSNMSPEDSSIYLCSVEVGKGLFFGSGTQLSVL.

In DNA, the CDR3 is TGTGCCAGCAGCCGCAGGGGGCCTGAAGCTTTCTTT. This encodes CASSRRGPEAFF. The gene calls are TRBV6-2 or TRBV6-3 and TRBJ1-1; 8 bases map to TRBD1. J was trimmed by 6 bases and V by 6 bases; bases with no gene match: 3. The CDR3 spans 12 residues. Germline V gene sequence: CDR1 MNHEY, CDR2 SVGEGT.

This clonotype was observed many times. The rearrangement uses TRBV7-2 and TRBJ2-2; no reliable D call. The germline V gene has CDR1 SGHTA and CDR2 FQGNSA. V was pared by 0 bases and J by 1 base, with 6 bases between. CDR3 length equals 15 residues. In DNA form, the CDR3 reads TGTGCCAGCAGCTTAGCAGGGCGGAACACCGGGGAGCTGTTTTTT. This sequence encodes CASSLAGRNTGELFF.

As regards this clonotype: It may be a read error: a sequence one base away is much more abundant. The conserved phenylalanine or tryptophan normally closing the CDR3 is absent here, so this likely arose from a read error. CDR3 nucleotide sequence: TGCAGTGCTAGGATTAGCGGGAGGTTCTACGAGCAGTACTGC. Encoded protein: CSARISGRFYEQYC. V usage is TRBV20-1 and J usage is TRBJ2-7; 10 bases align to TRBD2. The V and J ends lost 3 bases and 3 bases, in that order; junction bases with no gene match: 5. Germline V CDR1 and CDR2: DFQATT, SNEGSKA (reference sequence). This CDR3 contains 14 residues.

This clonotype was observed a few times. The rearrangement links TRBV7-2 to TRBJ2-7; D perhaps matches TRBD2 (5 bases). The V gene's germline CDR1 is SGHTA and CDR2 FQGNSA. The germline V and J ends were trimmed by 2 bases and 7 bases, with 9 bases remaining between them. The CDR3 contains 12 residues. CDR3 bases: TGTGCCAGCAGCTTACTCCGGGAAGAGCAGTACTTC. Translating it yields CASSLLREEQYF.

V and J are TRBV5-1 and TRBJ2-6; D not resolved. The V end lost 1 base, the J end lost 4 bases, and 9 bases lay between the germline ends. This CDR3 is built from 15 residues. Germline loops: CDR1 SGHRS, CDR2 YFSETQ. The DNA for the CDR3 is TGCGCCAGCAGCTTGCCCCGGTCCGGGGCCAACGTCCTGACTTTC. This codes for CASSLPRSGANVLTF.

This clonotype was detected ten times or more. V and J are TRBV6-5 and TRBJ2-1; 7 positions match TRBD1. CDR1 and CDR2 from the germline V gene are MNHEY and SVGAGI. The CDR3 length is 16 residues. V shed 5 bases, J shed 4 bases, and the junction held 11 bases outside the gene matches. The CDR3 DNA sequence: TGTGCCAGCAGTACCCGAACGACAGGGCAATACAATGAGCAGTTCTTC. Protein product: CASSTRTTGQYNEQFF.

The chain carries TRBV19 and TRBJ2-7; no reliable D call. With 6 bases removed from V and 6 bases from J, the gap between germline ends came to 15 bases. Germline V gene sequence: CDR1 LNHDA, CDR2 SQIVND (reference sequence). The CDR3 has 13 amino acids. CDR3 nucleotide sequence: TGTGCCAGTAGCGGCCTACGTGTGGGCGAGCAGTACTTC. This sequence encodes CASSGLRVGEQYF.

This clonotype appeared many times. This chain connects TRBV29-1 to TRBJ1-1; TRBD1 matches 8 bases. CDR1 and CDR2 (germline): SQVTM, ANQGSEA. The length of the CDR3 is 13 residues. V lost 6 bases to trimming and J lost 1 base; unmatched junction nucleotides: 4. CDR3 DNA sequence: TGCAGCGTAGATACAGGGGGGAACACTGAAGCTTTCTTT. Protein product: CSVDTGGNTEAFF.

The sample holds a few counts of this clonotype. The V and J genes are TRBV6-2 or TRBV6-3 and TRBJ1-1, with TRBD1 as a possible D gene (6 bases). The germline gives CDR1 MNHEY, CDR2 SVGEGT. The V end was cut by 1 base, the J end by 2 bases, with 8 bases between. The length of the CDR3 is 14 residues. The CDR3 region is CASSYWDINTEAFF. The DNA of the CDR3 is TGTGCCAGCAGTTACTGGGACATAAACACTGAAGCTTTCTTT.

The rearrangement joins TRBV15 to TRBJ2-7; D assignment may be TRBD1 or TRBD2 (5 bases each). The CDR3 loop spans 13 amino acids. CDR1 and CDR2 (germline): LNHNV, YYDKDF (reference sequence). Trimming left V 1 base short and J 4 bases short, with 8 bases between. The CDR3 DNA reads as TGTGCCACCAGCAGAGCCAGGGAGTACGAGCAGTACTTC. This translates into CATSRAREYEQYF.

This clonotype was seen ten or more times. This chain connects TRBV20-1 to TRBJ2-3; 13 nucleotides line up with TRBD2. In germline, CDR1 is DFQATT, CDR2 SNEGSKA (reference sequence). The CDR3 loop spans 17 amino acids. V lost 0 bases to trimming and J lost 6 bases; unmatched junction nucleotides: 9. CDR3 region: CSARDPWTSGRSDTQYF. CDR3 DNA: TGCAGTGCTAGAGATCCATGGACTAGCGGGAGATCTGATACGCAGTATTTT.

This clonotype was counted between two and nine times. This sequence joins TRBV7-2 and TRBJ2-3; perhaps D is TRBD1 or TRBD2 (5 bases each). The CDR3 is made up of 15 amino acids. V gave up 5 bases and J gave up 2 bases, with 14 bases separating them. Per the germline V gene, CDR1 is SGHTA and CDR2 is FQGNSA. In nucleotides, the CDR3 is TGTGCCAGCAGCATCGCCGGGACCAACACAGATACGCAGTATTTT. Protein sequence: CASSIAGTNTDTQYF.

This clonotype has ten or more counts. V is TRBV20-1 and J is TRBJ2-1, with 9 bases matching TRBD1. Germline V lookup: CDR1 DFQATT, CDR2 SNEGSKA (reference sequence). The CDR3 extends over 14 amino acids. V dropped 4 bases and J dropped 3; count of bases not matched to a gene: 4. CDR3 amino acids: CSANTGQGYNEQFF. As DNA, the CDR3 is TGCAGTGCTAATACGGGACAGGGCTACAATGAGCAGTTCTTC.

In its sample, this clonotype was seen a few times. V gene TRBV7-9 combines with J gene TRBJ2-7, with D unclear. The CDR3 runs to 14 residues. V lost 0 bases, J lost 4 bases, and 10 bases lay in between. Looked up from germline, CDR1 is SEHNR and CDR2 is FQNEAQ (reference sequence). The CDR3 DNA follows: TGTGCCAGCAGCTTAGCGGGAAGCCGGTACGAGCAGTACTTC. Translating it yields CASSLAGSRYEQYF.

The chain uses TRBV18 and TRBJ2-2, with a tentative D call TRBD1 (5 bases). This CDR3 is 16 amino acids long. V gave up 3 bases and J gave up 4 bases, with 15 bases separating them. Germline values: CDR1 KGHSH, CDR2 LQKENI. CDR3 nucleotides: TGTGCCAGCTCACCCCTGGTTCCAGGGTCCACCGGGGAGCTGTTTTTT. As protein: CASSPLVPGSTGELFF. The full variable domain, with the rest looked up from reference TRBV18 and TRBJ2-2, is NAGVMQNPRHLVRRRGQEARLRCSPMKGHSHVYWYRQLPEEGLKFMVYLQKENIIDESGMPKERFSAEFPKEGPSILRIQQVVRGDSAAYFCASSPLVPGSTGELFFGEGSRLTVL.

J is TRBJ2-7 and V is TRBV4-2; 8 nucleotides agree with TRBD2. Germline CDR1 is LGHNA and CDR2 is YNFKEQ. V shed 4 bases, J shed 0 bases, and the junction held 11 bases outside the gene matches. CDR3 length: 17 amino acids. In DNA, the CDR3 is TGTGCCAGCAGCCGATCAGCTTCCGGGACTAGCTCCTACGAGCAGTACTTC. Its translation: CASSRSASGTSSYEQYF.

This clonotype appeared many times. V and J are TRBV20-1 and TRBJ2-7; D is unclear. Trimming pared 2 bases from V and 2 bases from J, leaving 4 bases between. The CDR3 is 11 amino acids. Germline values: CDR1 DFQATT, CDR2 SNEGSKA (reference sequence). The CDR3: CSARTTYEQYF. CDR3 bases: TGCAGTGCTAGAACAACCTACGAGCAGTACTTC.